What follows is one TCR beta chain and its context. The data were taken from a study of glioma-infiltrating T cells after dendritic cell vaccination. CDR1 is KGHSH, CDR2 LQKENI, per germline. This CDR3 has 15 residues. V lost 4 bases and J 1 base, leaving 10 bases between the germline ends. The PCR used 60 V beta and 13 J beta primers. The protocol was immunoSEQ multiplex PCR, while the TCRdb copy is restricted to in-frame clones and leaves out a portion. Here the sample spans more than 60,000 clones, approximately 85% being singletons. The sample here was blood, taken before dendritic cell vaccination. This sequence originates from a human donor with glioblastoma. This chain connects TRBV18 to TRBJ2-2, with D tentatively TRBD1 (6 bases). CDR3 region: CASSLGQMNTGELFF. In nucleotides, the CDR3 is TGTGCCAGCTCACTTGGACAGATGAACACCGGGGAGCTGTTTTTT.